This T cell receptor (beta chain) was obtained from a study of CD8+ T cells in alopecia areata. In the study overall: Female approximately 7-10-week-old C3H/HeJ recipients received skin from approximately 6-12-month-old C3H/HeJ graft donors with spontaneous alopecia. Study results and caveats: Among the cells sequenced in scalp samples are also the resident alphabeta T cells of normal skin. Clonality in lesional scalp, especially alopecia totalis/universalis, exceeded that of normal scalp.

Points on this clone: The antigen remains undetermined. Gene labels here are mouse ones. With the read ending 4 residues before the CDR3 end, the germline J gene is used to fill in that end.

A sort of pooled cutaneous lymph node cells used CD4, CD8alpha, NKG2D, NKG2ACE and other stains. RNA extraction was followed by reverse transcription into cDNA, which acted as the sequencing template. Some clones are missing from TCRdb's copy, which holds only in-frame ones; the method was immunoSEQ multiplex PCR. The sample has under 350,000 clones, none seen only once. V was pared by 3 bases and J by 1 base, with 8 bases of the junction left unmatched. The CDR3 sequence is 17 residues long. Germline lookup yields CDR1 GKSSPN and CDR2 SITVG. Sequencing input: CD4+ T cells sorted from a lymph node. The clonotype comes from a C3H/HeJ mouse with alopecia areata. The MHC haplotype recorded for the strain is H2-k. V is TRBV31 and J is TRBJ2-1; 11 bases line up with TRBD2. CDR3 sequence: CAWSQLGTGGNYAEQFF. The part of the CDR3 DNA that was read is TGTGCCTGGAGCCAACTCGGGACTGGGGGCAACTATGCT.